Below, one TCR beta chain is given with its context. The target antigen is unknown. One entry per CDR3 protein, called by TCRdb with MiXCR from the reads. The table has about 920,000 distinct CDR3 sequences, roughly 30% seen once. The data derive from a study of T cell repertoires in cytomegalovirus infection. The wider study: Public TCR beta signatures were indicative of both CMV infection and a matching HLA type. Study-wide results and caveats: The cumulative frequency of public TCR beta families identified carriers of CMV plus the relevant HLA.

The sequence came from a human donor in good health (CMV status not recorded). Some clones in this sample may be carry-over from other donors' samples. The source was cultured CD8+ T cells from PBMCs, collected from culture after CMV antigen stimulation.

The CDR3 DNA reads TGTGCCAGCATTAAGGGGAACTACGAGCAGTACTTC. It specifies CASIKGNYEQYF. The genes are TRBV2 and TRBJ2-7; D perhaps matches TRBD1 (5 bases). V shed 7 bases and J shed 3 bases, with 10 bases lying between them. This CDR3 has 12 amino acids. The germline V gene has CDR1 SNHLY and CDR2 FYNNEI.